These 11 T cell receptor beta chains were all obtained from the same sample, sequenced in a study of cytomegalovirus exposure and HLA in healthy donors. It was with 60 Vbeta and 13 Jbeta primers that the PCR ran. Profiling relied on immunoSEQ multiplex PCR, and the TCRdb table lists in-frame clones only, not all of them. Seen here are about 190,000 clones, 75% to 90% observed once, and the top ten hold over 1%. Sample: PBMCs. The origin of the receptors is a man aged 25-45 years in good health and CMV-seronegative.

The genes are TRBV11-2 and TRBJ1-4, with 7 bases that match TRBD1. Germline values: CDR1 SGHAT, CDR2 FQNNGV. This CDR3 contains 15 residues. The V gene end was trimmed by 2 bases and the J gene end by 4 bases; junction bases not matched to a gene: 4. CDR3: CASSLRGTVNEKLFF. In nucleotides, the CDR3 is TGTGCCAGCAGCTTACGAGGGACAGTTAATGAAAAACTGTTTTTT. The complete variable domain, with remaining parts taken from reference TRBV11-2 and TRBJ1-4, reads EAGVAQSPRYKIIEKRQSVAFWCNPISGHATLYWYQQILGQGPKLLIQFQNNGVVDDSQLPKDRFSAERLKGVDSTLKIQPAKLEDSAVYLCASSLRGTVNEKLFFGSGTQLSVL.

The chain employs TRBV7-6 and TRBJ1-3; D gene ambiguous. The CDR3 consists of 16 residues. From germline, CDR1 is SGHVS and CDR2 FNYEAQ. The V and J ends lost 5 bases and 0 bases respectively, with 14 bases between them. The chain's CDR3 is CASSKIRGVSGNTIYF. For the CDR3, the DNA is TGTGCCAGCAGCAAAATACGGGGAGTCTCTGGAAACACCATATATTTT.

The J gene is TRBJ2-1, the V gene TRBV19, with 8 bases identical to TRBD2. This CDR3 spans 18 amino acids. Germline V gene sequence: CDR1 LNHDA, CDR2 SQIVND (reference sequence). With V trimmed by 3 bases and J by 4 bases, 14 bases remained unmatched. The CDR3 reads CASSIDLFVSGEYNEQFF. Written as DNA, the CDR3 is TGTGCCAGTAGTATCGACCTCTTCGTTAGCGGGGAGTACAATGAGCAGTTCTTC.

The chain couples TRBV6-6 to TRBJ2-1; D may be TRBD2 (6 bases). CDR3 length: 16 residues. V was cut by 7 bases and J by 12 bases, with 28 bases left in between. Germline V gene data show CDR1 as MNHNY and CDR2 as SVGAGI (reference sequence). The CDR3 DNA follows: TGTGCCAGCACCGAAAAAAGCGGGTACACTACAATGAGGCAGTTCTTC. Translation: CASTEKSGYTTMRQFF.

This clone appeared a few times. The V gene is TRBV28, the J gene TRBJ2-3, with 9 bases fitting TRBD1. Germline trimming cut 7 bases from V and 4 bases from J; bases unmatched to any gene: 3. CDR1 is MDHEN and CDR2 is SYDVKM in the germline V gene. CDR3 length: 13 amino acids. The CDR3 reads CASKTGGADTQYF. The CDR3 region has the DNA TGTGCCAGCAAAACAGGGGGCGCAGATACGCAGTATTTT.

This clone was found once. This chain links TRBV13 with TRBJ2-6, with TRBD1 matching over 8 bases. Germline CDR1 PRHDT, CDR2 FYEKMQ (reference sequence). CDR3 length equals 17 residues. J was trimmed by 1 base and V by 3 bases; bases with no gene match: 5. In DNA, the CDR3 is TGTGCCAGCAGCTTGGACAGGGTGGGATCTGGGGCCAACGTCCTGACTTTC. This sequence encodes CASSLDRVGSGANVLTF.

The chain has TRBV13 and TRBJ2-3, with D possibly being TRBD2 (6 bases). Germline loops: CDR1 PRHDT, CDR2 FYEKMQ (reference sequence). V shed 0 bases and J shed 5 bases, with 12 bases lying between them. The CDR3 totals 15 residues. CDR3 DNA sequence: TGTGCCAGCAGCTTAGGGTGGACTAAGGAAGATACGCAGTATTTT. It translates to CASSLGWTKEDTQYF.

The chain joins TRBV27 to TRBJ2-7; possibly TRBD2 for D (6 bases). Germline V CDR1 and CDR2: MNHEY, SMNVEV (reference sequence). Trimming cost V 0 bases and J 7 bases, with 10 bases left between them. The CDR3 extends over 13 amino acids. CDR3 in amino acids: CASSLSRAGEQYF. The CDR3 coding sequence is TGTGCCAGCAGTTTATCCAGGGCGGGGGAGCAGTACTTC.

Here the CDR3 DNA reads TGTGCCAGCAGTTACTCTGGAGGGGGGGGTGAGCAGTTCTTC. Its protein is CASSYSGGGGEQFF. The genes are TRBV6-5 and TRBJ2-1; a possible D gene is TRBD2 (7 bases). Trimming cost V 0 bases and J 9 bases, with 12 bases left between them. The CDR3 is made up of 14 amino acids. The germline CDR1 and CDR2 sequences are MNHEY and SVGAGI.

In regard to this clone: Sequence at one end of the junction differs from germline and may be a read error. V gene TRBV7-9 combines with J gene TRBJ2-3; D is unclear. The germline CDR1 and CDR2 sequences are SEHNR and FQNEAQ (reference sequence). The CDR3 spans 10 residues. The CDR3 region has the DNA TGTTCCAGCAACGCGGATACGCAGTATTTT. Its protein is CSSNADTQYF.

This chain joins TRBV27 and TRBJ2-1; D perhaps matches TRBD2 (6 bases). CDR1 MNHEY and CDR2 SMNVEV come from the germline V gene (reference sequence). V was shortened by 1 base and J by 9 bases, with 19 bases between the two germline ends. The CDR3 is 16 amino acids. This chain's CDR3 is CASSLLVTRGTAEQFF. The CDR3 region has the DNA TGTGCCAGCAGTTTATTGGTGACTAGGGGTACAGCTGAGCAGTTCTTC.